Presented here are 20 T cell receptor beta chains from one specimen sequenced in a study of early T cells in non-severe SARS-CoV-2 infection. TCRdb re-analysed the 5' RACE reads in MiXCR, keeping a single row per CDR3 protein. The sample has about 23,000 distinct CDR3 sequences, 4.5% to 5.5% seen once; the top ten hold roughly 10%. Sequenced input: whole blood. The origin of the receptors is an adult who was a healthcare worker with PCR-confirmed SARS-CoV-2 infection or an uninfected control (not recorded which).

This clonotype was recorded at least ten times. CDR3 nucleotide sequence: TGTGCCAGCAGCCGTACTAGCGGGAGTTACCCAGATACGCAGTATTTT. This codes for CASSRTSGSYPDTQYF. The chain uses TRBV6-5 and TRBJ2-3; 11 bases line up with TRBD2. The germline V gene has CDR1 MNHEY and CDR2 SVGAGI. The trim removed 6 bases at V and 4 bases at J, leaving 9 bases unmatched. The CDR3 contains 16 residues.

Ten or more counts support this clonotype. The J gene is TRBJ2-2, the V gene TRBV4-2; 14 bases map to TRBD2. Trimming removed 3 bases from V and 7 bases from J; junction bases left unmatched: 7. This CDR3 comprises 17 residues. Germline V lookup: CDR1 LGHNA, CDR2 YNFKEQ. In DNA form, the CDR3 reads TGTGCCAGCAGCCATAGACTAGCGGGAGGGCCAGGCGGGGAGCTGTTTTTT. As protein: CASSHRLAGGPGGELFF.

This clonotype was detected many times. The V call is TRBV9, the J call TRBJ1-1; D perhaps matches TRBD1 (6 bases). This CDR3 region has 14 residues. With 0 bases removed from V and 5 bases from J, the gap between germline ends came to 11 bases. Germline V lookup: CDR1 SGDLS, CDR2 YYNGEE. The CDR3 is CASSVEPTGTEAFF. CDR3 nucleotides: TGTGCCAGCAGCGTAGAACCGACAGGAACTGAAGCTTTCTTT.

This clonotype has a count of ten or more. V gene TRBV29-1 combines with J gene TRBJ2-1; 7 bases match TRBD1. The germline CDR1 and CDR2 sequences are SQVTM and ANQGSEA. CDR3 length: 13 residues. J gave up 6 bases and V 1 base, and 3 bases lay outside the gene matches. CDR3 nucleotide sequence: TGCAGCGTTGAAGGGGCAGGGGGCAATGAGCAGTTCTTC. The encoded protein is CSVEGAGGNEQFF.

V usage is TRBV24-1 and J usage is TRBJ1-2; D gene uncertain. The germline CDR1 and CDR2 sequences are KGHDR and SFDVKD. Trimming left V 3 bases short and J 5 bases short, with 3 bases between. The CDR3 is made up of 11 amino acids. The CDR3, as DNA: TGTGCCACCAGTGATCATTATGGCTACACCTTC. Translation gives CATSDHYGYTF.

This clonotype has at least ten counts. The CDR3 sequence: CASSQSYPPGLATDTQYF. The CDR3 DNA reads as TGCGCCAGCAGTCAATCTTACCCCCCGGGACTAGCGACAGATACGCAGTATTTT. J is TRBJ2-3 and V is TRBV23-1, with 10 positions matching TRBD2. TRBV23-1 is designated an ORF whose function remains uncertain. This CDR3 comprises 18 residues. V shed 0 bases and J 3 bases; nucleotides not matched to a gene: 9.

The rearrangement uses TRBV7-8 and TRBJ2-2; TRBD2 matches at 12 bases. The CDR3 sequence is 15 residues long. Germline CDR1 reads SGHVS; CDR2 reads FQNEAQ. Trimming removed 6 bases from V and 4 bases from J; junction bases left unmatched: 3. CDR3 nucleotides: TGTGCCAGCAGTTCTAGCGGGAGGGGCACCGGGGAGCTGTTTTTT. Its translation: CASSSSGRGTGELFF.

With regard to this clonotype: A read error may produce the germline difference seen at one junction end. The gene calls are TRBV7-9 and TRBJ2-1; possibly TRBD2 for D (5 bases). This CDR3 region has 15 residues. The germline V gene encodes CDR1 SEHNR and CDR2 FQNEAQ (reference sequence). The CDR3 DNA sequence: TGTGCCAGCAGGTTAGCGTTTAGCTCCTACAATGAGCAGTTCTTC. This gives the protein CASRLAFSSYNEQFF.

At least ten counts were recorded for this clonotype. This rearrangement joins TRBV13 to TRBJ2-7, with 9 bases fitting TRBD1. CDR1 is PRHDT and CDR2 is FYEKMQ in the germline V gene (reference sequence). J gave up 3 bases and V 0 bases, and 3 bases lay outside the gene matches. The CDR3 extends over 15 amino acids. In nucleotides, the CDR3 is TGTGCCAGCAGCTTAGGCGGGACAGGGCTCTACGAGCAGTACTTC. Its translation: CASSLGGTGLYEQYF.

There are many counts of this clonotype. The chain carries TRBV18 and TRBJ2-5; 10 nucleotides line up with TRBD2. The CDR3 spans 16 residues. V trimming: 4 bases; J trimming: 6 bases; junction bases outside the gene matches: 11. Germline CDR1 and CDR2: KGHSH and LQKENI. For the CDR3, the DNA is TGTGCCAGCTCACTCCCCCCCGGGACTAGCGACAAGACCCAGTACTTC. Its protein is CASSLPPGTSDKTQYF.

This clonotype was observed a handful of times. CDR3 DNA: TGCGCCAGCAGCTTGGCGTCAGGGTATCCAGAGACCCAGTACTTC. Translation: CASSLASGYPETQYF. The chain recombines TRBV5-1 with TRBJ2-5, with D possibly TRBD1 on 5 matching bases. Germline CDR1 and CDR2: SGHRS and YFSETQ. V shed 0 bases and J shed 4 bases, with 13 bases lying between them. This CDR3 region has 15 residues. The full variable domain, completed using reference TRBV5-1 and TRBJ2-5, is KAGVTQTPRYLIKTRGQQVTLSCSPISGHRSVSWYQQTPGQGLQFLFEYFSETQRNKGNFPGRFSGRQFSNSRSEMNVSTLELGDSALYLCASSLASGYPETQYFGPGTRLLVL.

This clonotype is medium-sized by share. The rearrangement joins TRBV20-1 to TRBJ1-1, with D possibly being TRBD1 (5 bases). The CDR3 totals 13 residues. The V end was cut by 6 bases, the J end by 5 bases, with 16 bases between. Germline V CDR1 and CDR2: DFQATT, SNEGSKA (reference sequence). The CDR3 DNA reads TGCAGTGCCAACCCGGGGGGGGAAACTGAAGCTTTCTTT. Its translation: CSANPGGETEAFF.

This clonotype was counted many times. V usage is TRBV5-6 and J usage is TRBJ1-6, with D perhaps matching TRBD1 (5 bases). V was pared by 1 base and J by 5 bases, with 10 bases between. This CDR3 contains 15 residues. Per the germline V gene, CDR1 is SGHDT and CDR2 is YYEEEE. The CDR3 loop is CASSLFFRDNSPLHF. The CDR3 region has the DNA TGTGCCAGCAGCTTGTTTTTCAGGGATAATTCACCCCTCCACTTT. Full variable domain (outside the CDR3, taken from reference TRBV5-6 and TRBJ1-6): DAGVTQSPTHLIKTRGQQVTLRCSPKSGHDTVSWYQQALGQGPQFIFQYYEEEERQRGNFPDRFSGHQFPNYSSELNVNALLLGDSALYLCASSLFFRDNSPLHFGNGTRLTVT.

V gene TRBV7-8 combines with J gene TRBJ1-5; 7 bases are a match to TRBD1. The CDR3 is made up of 16 amino acids. Germline values: CDR1 SGHVS, CDR2 FQNEAQ. V lost 2 bases to trimming and J lost 4 bases; unmatched junction nucleotides: 8. The CDR3 DNA reads as TGTGCCAGCAGCTTACAGGGGGGCGCACCTAATCAGCCCCAGCATTTT. As protein: CASSLQGGAPNQPQHF. The variable domain in full, completed from reference TRBV7-8 and TRBJ1-5, reads GAGVSQSPRYKVAKRGQDVALRCDPISGHVSLFWYQQALGQGPEFLTYFQNEAQLDKSGLPSDRFFAERPEGSVSTLKIQRTQQEDSAVYLCASSLQGGAPNQPQHFGDGTRLSIL.

Comment on this clonotype: A single base separates this from a much larger clone, so it may be a read error. This chain connects TRBV4-2 to TRBJ2-3; a weak D match, TRBD1 (5 bases). The ends were cut back, 10 bases at V and 4 bases at J, with 12 bases in the middle. The CDR3 runs 12 residues. The V gene's germline CDR1 is LGHNA and CDR2 YNFKEQ. The CDR3 reads CATSRQSDTQYF. CDR3 DNA: TGTGCCACCTCGAGACAGTCAGATACGCAGTATTTT.

The V call is TRBV5-4, the J call TRBJ2-3; TRBD2 is a possible D gene (6 bases). Trimming cost V 0 bases and J 5 bases, with 13 bases left between them. Germline assignment: CDR1 SGHNT and CDR2 YYREEE (reference sequence). The CDR3 totals 15 residues. CDR3 coding DNA: TGTGCCAGCAGCTTGGTACGGGAGAGTGGAGATACGCAGTATTTT. Translation: CASSLVRESGDTQYF. Combining the CDR3 with reference TRBV5-4 and TRBJ2-3 gives the whole variable domain ETGVTQSPTHLIKTRGQQVTLRCSSQSGHNTVSWYQQALGQGPQFIFQYYREEENGRGNFPPRFSGLQFPNYSSELNVNALELDDSALYLCASSLVRESGDTQYFGPGTRLTVL.

About this clonotype itself: Germline is not matched at one junction end, which may reflect a read error. J is TRBJ1-2 and V is TRBV7-2; 7 nucleotides agree with TRBD1. Germline V lookup: CDR1 SGHTA, CDR2 FQGNSA. The CDR3 has 16 residues. For the CDR3, the DNA is TGTGCCAGCAGCGTAGCGCTGAGAGACAGGGAGAGTGGCTACACCTTC. This gives the protein CASSVALRDRESGYTF.

There are a few counts of this clonotype. The rearrangement joins TRBV20-1 to TRBJ2-3; 7 bases are shared with TRBD1. Looked up from germline, CDR1 is DFQATT and CDR2 is SNEGSKA (reference sequence). The CDR3 length is 15 residues. The V segment lost 3 bases and the J segment 0 bases; nucleotides outside the gene matches: 6. The DNA for the CDR3 is TGCAGTGCTAGGAACAGGGGTACTAGCACAGATACGCAGTATTTT. Its translation is CSARNRGTSTDTQYF.

This clonotype was counted at least ten times. This chain links TRBV25-1 with TRBJ1-3; no clear D. V lost 2 bases and J lost 4, with 18 bases in between. From germline, CDR1 is MGHDK and CDR2 SYGVNS. The CDR3 covers 17 residues. The CDR3 nucleotides are TGTGCCAGCAGTGAAGGTCCGTCGGAACCCCGCGGAAACACCATATATTTT. Its protein is CASSEGPSEPRGNTIYF. The complete variable domain, with remaining parts taken from reference TRBV25-1 and TRBJ1-3, reads EADIYQTPRYLVIGTGKKITLECSQTMGHDKMYWYQQDPGMELHLIHYSYGVNSTEKGDLSSESTVSRIRTEHFPLTLESARPSHTSQYLCASSEGPSEPRGNTIYFGEGSWLTVV.

This clonotype was picked up many times. V and J are TRBV9 and TRBJ1-1; 8 bases are a match to TRBD1. V was clipped by 3 bases and J by 0 bases; unmatched bases: 4. Germline-derived CDR1 and CDR2 are SGDLS and YYNGEE. There are 15 residues in the CDR3. In DNA, the CDR3 is TGTGCCAGCAGCGGGACAGGGTACATGAACACTGAAGCTTTCTTT. Its translation is CASSGTGYMNTEAFF.